This T cell receptor (beta chain) stems from a study of blood T cell repertoires in COVID-19. Study-wide background: Acute and convalescent COVID-19 specimens originated in the United States, Italy and Spain.

The CDR3 has 16 amino acids. CDR1 is MNHEY and CDR2 is SVGAGI in the germline V gene. Between the trimmed V and J ends, which lost 0 bases and 7 bases, there was a span of 15 bases. Clones were sequenced by immunoSEQ multiplex PCR, and TCRdb holds only the in-frame ones, with some missing. The table lists 95,000 to 150,000 clones, 70% to 85% of them singletons. What was sequenced was peripheral blood. The rearrangement uses TRBV6-5 and TRBJ1-4; D call uncertain. The clonotype originates from a human donor with acute or convalescent COVID-19. The donor label of this sample is uncertain. CDR3 in amino acids: CASSYSRRKEGEKLFF. The CDR3 DNA reads TGTGCCAGCAGTTACTCGAGGAGGAAGGAGGGTGAAAAACTGTTTTTT.